The subject of this entry is one T cell receptor (beta chain). Its cognate antigen is unknown. The data stem from a study of a mutant IDH1 vaccine in newly diagnosed glioma. Background on the study: Vaccination began 4-6 weeks post radiotherapy alone, or with temozolomide cycles. General study results and limits: Pseudoprogression seemingly bore no relation to changes in top peripheral T cell clonotypes.

Time point given: week 47, end of study. The content of each vaccine dose was 300 ug of mutant IDH1 20-mer peptide, and topical imiquimod accompanied it. Each astrocytoma in the donors was new, WHO grade 3 or 4, IDH1-mutant and ATRX-lost. Deletions cut 0 bases from V and 5 bases from J, with 14 bases between. Per the germline V gene, CDR1 is SGHRS and CDR2 is YFSETQ. This CDR3 spans 15 amino acids. The repertoire was sequenced with immunoSEQ multiplex PCR; TCRdb's copy has only in-frame clones and lacks some. Of approximately 32,000 clones in the sample, around nine tenths are singletons; the top ten hold over 2%.

This sample comprised PBMCs, obtained from a glioma patient whose treatment included an IDH1 peptide vaccine. This sequence joins TRBV5-1 and TRBJ2-5, with D perhaps matching TRBD2 (7 bases). The receptor was derived from a man aged 35 to 55 with glioma. CDR3 coding DNA: TGCGCCAGCAGCTTGGACGGGGGGCCGGGTGAGACCCAGTACTTC. Its translation: CASSLDGGPGETQYF.